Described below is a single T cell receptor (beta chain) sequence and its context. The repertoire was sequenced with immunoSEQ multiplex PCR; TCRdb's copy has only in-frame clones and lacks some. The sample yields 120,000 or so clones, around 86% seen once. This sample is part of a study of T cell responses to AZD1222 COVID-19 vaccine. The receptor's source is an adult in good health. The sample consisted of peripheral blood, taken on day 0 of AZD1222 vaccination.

The CDR3, as DNA: TGTGCCAGCAGCCAAGCGGGCAGGGCTGAAGCTTTCTTT. It yields the protein CASSQAGRAEAFF. This chain uses TRBV3-1 (or the pseudogene TRBV3-2) with TRBJ1-1; a weak D match, TRBD1 (5 bases). Germline CDR1 LGHDT, CDR2 YNNKEL (reference sequence). V dropped 1 base and J dropped 6 bases, with 9 bases sitting between them. The CDR3 totals 13 residues.